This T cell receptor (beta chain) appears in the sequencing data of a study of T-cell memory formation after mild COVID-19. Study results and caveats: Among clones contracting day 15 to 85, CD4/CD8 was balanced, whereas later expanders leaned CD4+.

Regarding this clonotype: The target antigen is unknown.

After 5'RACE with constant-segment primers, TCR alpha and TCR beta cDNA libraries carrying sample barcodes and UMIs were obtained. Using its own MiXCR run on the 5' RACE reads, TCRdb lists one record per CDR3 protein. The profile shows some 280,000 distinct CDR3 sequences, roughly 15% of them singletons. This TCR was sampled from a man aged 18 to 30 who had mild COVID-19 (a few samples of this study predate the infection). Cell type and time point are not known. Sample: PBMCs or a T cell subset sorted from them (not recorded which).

The CDR3 here is CASTGDNNEQFF. CDR3 nucleotides: TGTGCCAGTACAGGGGACAACAATGAGCAGTTCTTC. The chain links TRBV12-3 or TRBV12-4 to TRBJ2-1; 7 nucleotides match TRBD1. There are 12 residues in the CDR3. V shed 9 bases, J shed 5 bases, and the junction held 4 bases outside the gene matches.